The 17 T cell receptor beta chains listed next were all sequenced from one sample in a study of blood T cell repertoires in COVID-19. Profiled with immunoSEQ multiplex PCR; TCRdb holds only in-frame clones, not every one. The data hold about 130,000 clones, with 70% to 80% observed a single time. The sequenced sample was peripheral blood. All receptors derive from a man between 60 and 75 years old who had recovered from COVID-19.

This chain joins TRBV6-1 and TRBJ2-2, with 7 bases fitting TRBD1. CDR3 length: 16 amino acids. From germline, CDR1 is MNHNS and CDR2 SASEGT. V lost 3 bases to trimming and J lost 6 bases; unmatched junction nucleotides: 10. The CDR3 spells CASSEPGQRLSGELFF. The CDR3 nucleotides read TGTGCCAGCAGTGAGCCGGGACAGCGTTTATCCGGGGAGCTGTTTTTT.

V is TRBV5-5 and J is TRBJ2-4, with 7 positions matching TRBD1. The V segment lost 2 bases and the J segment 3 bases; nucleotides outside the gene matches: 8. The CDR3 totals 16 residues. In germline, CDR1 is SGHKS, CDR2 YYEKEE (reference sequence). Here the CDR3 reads CASSFTGQANKNIQYF. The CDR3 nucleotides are TGTGCCAGCAGCTTCACCGGACAGGCCAACAAAAACATTCAGTACTTC.

In DNA form, the CDR3 reads TGTGCCAGCAGCAAAGATAGAGCCGCTTATAGCAATCAGCCCCAGCATTTT. Amino acid sequence: CASSKDRAAYSNQPQHF. This chain links TRBV21-1 with TRBJ1-5. TRBV21-1 corresponds to a pseudogene. The CDR3 covers 17 residues.

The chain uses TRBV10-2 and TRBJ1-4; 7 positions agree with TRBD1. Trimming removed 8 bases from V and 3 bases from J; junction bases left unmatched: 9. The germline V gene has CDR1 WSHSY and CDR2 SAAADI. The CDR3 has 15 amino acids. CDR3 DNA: TGCGCCAGCCGGGAGGGGGCAGGGGCTAATGAAAAACTGTTTTTT. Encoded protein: CASREGAGANEKLFF.

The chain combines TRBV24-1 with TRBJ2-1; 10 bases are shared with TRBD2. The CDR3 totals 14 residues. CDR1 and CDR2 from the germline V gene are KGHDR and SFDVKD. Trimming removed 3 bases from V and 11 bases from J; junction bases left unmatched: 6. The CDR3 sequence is CATSDRTSGAQQFF. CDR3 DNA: TGTGCCACCAGTGATAGAACTAGCGGGGCCCAGCAGTTCTTC.

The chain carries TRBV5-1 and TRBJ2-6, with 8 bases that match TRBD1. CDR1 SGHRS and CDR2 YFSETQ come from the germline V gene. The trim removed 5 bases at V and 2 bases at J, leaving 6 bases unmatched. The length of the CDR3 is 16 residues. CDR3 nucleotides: TGCGCCAGCAGTTTACAGGGGGGCGCTGGGGCCAACGTCCTGACTTTC. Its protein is CASSLQGGAGANVLTF.

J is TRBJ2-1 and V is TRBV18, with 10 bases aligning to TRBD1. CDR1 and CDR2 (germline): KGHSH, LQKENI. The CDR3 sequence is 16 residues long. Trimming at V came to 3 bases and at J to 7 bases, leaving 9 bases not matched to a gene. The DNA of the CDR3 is TGTGCCAGCTCACCGAGATCCGGGACAGGGGAGAATGAGCAGTTCTTC. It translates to CASSPRSGTGENEQFF. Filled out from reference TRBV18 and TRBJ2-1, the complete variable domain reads NAGVMQNPRHLVRRRGQEARLRCSPMKGHSHVYWYRQLPEEGLKFMVYLQKENIIDESGMPKERFSAEFPKEGPSILRIQQVVRGDSAAYFCASSPRSGTGENEQFFGPGTRLTVL.

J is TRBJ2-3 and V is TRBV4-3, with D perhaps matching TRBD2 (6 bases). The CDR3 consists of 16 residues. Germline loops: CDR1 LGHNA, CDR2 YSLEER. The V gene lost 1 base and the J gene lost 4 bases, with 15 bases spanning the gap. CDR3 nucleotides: TGCGCCAGCAGCCAAGTGCGCGGGGCGAGGGCAGATACGCAGTATTTT. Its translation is CASSQVRGARADTQYF.

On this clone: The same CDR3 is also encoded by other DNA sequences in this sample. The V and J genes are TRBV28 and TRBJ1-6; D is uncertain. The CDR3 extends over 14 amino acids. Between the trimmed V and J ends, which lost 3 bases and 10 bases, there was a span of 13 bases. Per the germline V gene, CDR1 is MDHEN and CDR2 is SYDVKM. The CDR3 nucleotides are TGTGCCAGCAGTTTGGCGGGAGAAGGGTCACCCCTCCACTTT. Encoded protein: CASSLAGEGSPLHF.

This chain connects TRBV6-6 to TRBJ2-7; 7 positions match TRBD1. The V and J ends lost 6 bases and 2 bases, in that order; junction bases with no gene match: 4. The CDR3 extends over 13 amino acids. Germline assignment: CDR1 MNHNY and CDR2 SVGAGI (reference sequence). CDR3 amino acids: CASSRDRAYEQYF. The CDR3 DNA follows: TGTGCCAGCAGCCGGGACAGAGCCTACGAGCAGTACTTC.

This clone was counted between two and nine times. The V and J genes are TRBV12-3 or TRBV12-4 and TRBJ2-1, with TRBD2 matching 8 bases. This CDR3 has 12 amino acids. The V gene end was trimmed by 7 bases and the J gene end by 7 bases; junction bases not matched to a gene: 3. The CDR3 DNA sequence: TGTGCCAGCAAACGGGGGGGGAATGAGCAGTTCTTC. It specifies CASKRGGNEQFF.

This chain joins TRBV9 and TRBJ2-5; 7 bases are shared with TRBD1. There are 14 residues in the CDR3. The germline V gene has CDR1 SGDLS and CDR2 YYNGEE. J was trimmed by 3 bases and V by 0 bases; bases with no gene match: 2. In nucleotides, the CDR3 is TGTGCCAGCAGCGTAGCTACAGGGGAAGAGACCCAGTACTTC. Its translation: CASSVATGEETQYF.

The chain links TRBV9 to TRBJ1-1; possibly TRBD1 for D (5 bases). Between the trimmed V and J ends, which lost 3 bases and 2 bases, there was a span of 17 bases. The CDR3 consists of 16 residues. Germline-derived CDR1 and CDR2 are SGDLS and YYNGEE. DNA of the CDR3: TGTGCCAGCAGCGCCGACGGGGGAGTAGGAAACACTGAAGCTTTCTTT. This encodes CASSADGGVGNTEAFF.

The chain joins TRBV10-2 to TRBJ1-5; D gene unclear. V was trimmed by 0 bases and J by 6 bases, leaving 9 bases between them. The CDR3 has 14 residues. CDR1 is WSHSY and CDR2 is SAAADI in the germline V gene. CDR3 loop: CASSESRQSQPQHF. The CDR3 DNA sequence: TGCGCCAGCAGTGAGTCCCGACAAAGTCAGCCCCAGCATTTT.

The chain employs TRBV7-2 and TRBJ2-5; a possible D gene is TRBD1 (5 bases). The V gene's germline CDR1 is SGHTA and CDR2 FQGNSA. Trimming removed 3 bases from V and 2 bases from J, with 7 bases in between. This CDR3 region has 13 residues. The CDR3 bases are TGTGCCAGCAGCTTGGACAAACAAGAGACCCAGTACTTC. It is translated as CASSLDKQETQYF.

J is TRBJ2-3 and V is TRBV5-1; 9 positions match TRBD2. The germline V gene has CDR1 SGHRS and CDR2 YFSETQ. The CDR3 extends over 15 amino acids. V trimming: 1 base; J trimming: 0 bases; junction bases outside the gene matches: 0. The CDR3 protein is CASSLTSGSTDTQYF. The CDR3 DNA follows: TGCGCCAGCAGCTTGACTAGCGGGAGCACAGATACGCAGTATTTT.

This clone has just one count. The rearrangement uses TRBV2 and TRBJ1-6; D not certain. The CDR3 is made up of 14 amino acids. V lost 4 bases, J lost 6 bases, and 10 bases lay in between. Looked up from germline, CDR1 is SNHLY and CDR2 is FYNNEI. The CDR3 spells CASSVVTLNSPLHF. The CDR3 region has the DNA TGTGCCAGCAGTGTGGTGACACTTAATTCACCCCTCCACTTT.